This TCR beta chain was obtained from a study of early T cells in non-severe SARS-CoV-2 infection. Each cDNA molecule carried a unique molecular identifier. TCRdb reanalysed the 5' RACE reads using MiXCR and keeps one entry per CDR3 protein. Here the sample spans 60,000 or so distinct CDR3 sequences, under 15% being singletons. The germline gives CDR1 MGHRA, CDR2 YSYEKL. Between the trimmed V and J ends, which lost 6 bases and 2 bases, there was a span of 18 bases. This CDR3 is built from 16 residues. This clonotype was found many times. V is TRBV4-1 and J is TRBJ2-3; D unclear. This sample comprised whole blood, obtained at baseline. The receptor was derived from an adult who was a healthcare worker with PCR-confirmed SARS-CoV-2 infection or an uninfected control (not recorded which). CDR3: CASSRETGPYTDTQYF. CDR3 coding DNA: TGCGCCAGCAGTCGCGAAACCGGGCCGTACACAGATACGCAGTATTTT.